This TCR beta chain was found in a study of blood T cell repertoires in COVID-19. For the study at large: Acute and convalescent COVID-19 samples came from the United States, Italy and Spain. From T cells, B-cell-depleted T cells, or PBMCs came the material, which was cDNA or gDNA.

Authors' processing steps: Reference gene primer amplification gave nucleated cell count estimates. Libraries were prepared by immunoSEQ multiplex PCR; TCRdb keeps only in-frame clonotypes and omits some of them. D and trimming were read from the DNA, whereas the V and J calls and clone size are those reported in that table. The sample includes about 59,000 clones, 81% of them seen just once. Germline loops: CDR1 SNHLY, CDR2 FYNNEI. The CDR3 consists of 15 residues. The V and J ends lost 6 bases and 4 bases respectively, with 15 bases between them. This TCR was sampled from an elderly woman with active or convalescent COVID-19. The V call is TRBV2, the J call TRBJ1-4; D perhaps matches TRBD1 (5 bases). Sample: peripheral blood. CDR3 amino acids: CASSTWRGGNEKLFF. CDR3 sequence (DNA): TGTGCCAGCAGCACCTGGAGGGGAGGTAATGAAAAACTGTTTTTT.